This T cell receptor (beta chain) originates from a study of cytotoxic CD8 clonotypes in ibrutinib-treated CLL. Measured with immunoSEQ multiplex PCR; TCRdb has only the in-frame clones, and not every one. The repertoire holds almost 250,000 clones, roughly 70% seen once, with 15% in the top ten. CDR1 is SGDLS, CDR2 YYNGEE, per germline. The ends were cut back, 0 bases at V and 1 base at J, with 4 bases in the middle. The CDR3 consists of 13 residues. The chain has TRBV9 and TRBJ1-1, with D uncertain. The TCR sequence derives from a human donor with chronic lymphocytic leukemia. Source: PBMCs, taken after 24 months of ibrutinib treatment. CDR3 loop: CASSVDGNTEAFF. The CDR3 coding sequence is TGTGCCAGCAGCGTAGACGGGAACACTGAAGCTTTCTTT. Supplemented by reference TRBV9 and TRBJ1-1, the full variable domain reads DSGVTQTPKHLITATGQRVTLRCSPRSGDLSVYWYQQSLDQGLQFLIQYYNGEERAKGNILERFSAQQFPDLHSELNLSSLELGDSALYFCASSVDGNTEAFFGQGTRLTVV.